This is a list of T cell receptor beta chains from one sample in a study of cytomegalovirus exposure and HLA in healthy donors. The method was immunoSEQ multiplex PCR; TCRdb's version includes in-frame clones alone and lacks a portion of them. The data contain more than 95,000 clones, less than 90% of them singletons. Sequences were obtained from PBMCs. Every receptor here comes from a man aged 18 to 29 in good health and CMV-seropositive. CDR3s include the opening cysteine and the closing phenylalanine or tryptophan. A D gene is named only where the DNA matches it firmly. Clone size is given for some rows only: seen once, a few or many times, or a class if the clone is expanded.

TRBV9,NA,TRBJ2-1,TRBD2,CASSGYRGDSEQFF,TGTGCCAGCAGCGGATACCGGGGGGACTCTGAGCAGTTCTTC
TRBV13,NA,TRBJ1-1,NA,CASSSLWEDTEAFF,TGTGCCAGCAGTTCCCTCTGGGAGGACACTGAAGCTTTCTTT
TRBV9,few,TRBJ1-1,NA,CASSVEDSSMNTEAFF,TGTGCCAGCAGCGTAGAGGACAGCTCGATGAACACTGAAGCTTTCTTT
TRBV7-9,once,TRBJ2-5,TRBD2,CASFKSGLAGGETQYF,TGTGCCAGCTTTAAGTCGGGACTAGCGGGGGGAGAGACCCAGTACTTC
TRBV19,NA,TRBJ1-5,NA,CASSEAIGSNQPQHF,TGTGCCAGTAGTGAGGCGATCGGGAGCAATCAGCCCCAGCATTTT
TRBV11-1,NA,TRBJ2-5,TRBD1,CASSPPGQGLETQYF,TGTGCCAGCAGTCCACCGGGACAGGGGTTAGAGACCCAGTACTTC
TRBV14,NA,TRBJ2-1,TRBD2,CASSGAGVYNEQFF,TGTGCCAGCAGCGGCGCGGGGGTATACAATGAGCAGTTCTTC
TRBV28,NA,TRBJ1-1,NA,CASSLYGGNTEAFF,TGTGCCAGCAGTTTATACGGGGGGAACACTGAAGCTTTCTTT
TRBV27,NA,TRBJ1-2,TRBD1,CASSSTGEGYTF,TGTGCCAGCAGTTCGACAGGGGAAGGCTACACCTTC
TRBV9,NA,TRBJ2-5,TRBD2,CASSPTGGGAGETQYF,TGTGCCAGCAGCCCAACTGGCGGGGGGGCAGGAGAGACCCAGTACTTC
TRBV7-9,once,TRBJ2-3,TRBD1,CASSLSQGALRTDTQYF,TGTGCCAGCAGCTTAAGTCAGGGGGCGCTTAGGACAGATACGCAGTATTTT
TRBV25-1,NA,TRBJ2-1,NA,CATRTTTSDNEQFF,TGTGCCACCCGAACTACCACCTCCGACAATGAGCAGTTCTTC
TRBV6-1,NA,TRBJ1-5,NA,CASRRMGQPQHF,TGTGCCAGCAGGAGGATGGGTCAGCCCCAGCATTTT
TRBV19,NA,TRBJ1-6,NA,CASSIFPGDNFLHF,TGTGCCAGTAGTATTTTTCCAGGGGACAACTTCCTCCACTTT
TRBV5-4,NA,TRBJ2-4,NA,CASSFRRTNAPLAKNIQYF,TGTGCCAGCAGCTTTCGGAGGACTAACGCACCTCTAGCCAAAAACATTCAGTACTTC
TRBV5-1,once,TRBJ1-5,TRBD1,CASSLGGSHQPQHF,TGCGCCAGCAGCCTAGGGGGCAGTCATCAGCCCCAGCATTTT
TRBV7-6,NA,TRBJ2-1,NA,CASSLGGLEYEQFF,TGTGCCAGCAGCTTGGGGGGGCTTGAATATGAGCAGTTCTTC